These 14 T cell receptor beta chains came from one sample sequenced in a study of PD-1 blockade in classical Hodgkin lymphoma. Produced via immunoSEQ multiplex PCR; TCRdb's table is partial and in-frame only. This table holds roughly 4,400 clones, approximately 86% found once. Each patient relapsed following autologous stem cell transplantation, and prior brentuximab vedotin exposure differed. Out of thawed PBMCs, magnetic negative selection purified CD4+ T cells. Sequencing used CD4+ T cells from blood, obtained at baseline. These receptors all stem from a human donor with classical Hodgkin lymphoma.

The chain has TRBV6-5 and TRBJ2-1, with D possibly TRBD1 on 6 matching bases. The germline V gene has CDR1 MNHEY and CDR2 SVGAGI. Trimming removed 6 bases at V and 3 bases at J, with 15 bases between. The CDR3 spans 15 residues. The CDR3 loop is CASSSTGSFYNEQFF. CDR3 sequence (DNA): TGTGCCAGCAGCTCCACAGGGTCGTTCTACAATGAGCAGTTCTTC.

CDR3 sequence: CASSLIPSYEQYF. The CDR3, as DNA: TGTGCCAGCAGCTTAATCCCCTCCTACGAGCAGTACTTC. The rearrangement links TRBV7-9 to TRBJ2-7; no reliable D call. This CDR3 has 13 amino acids. The V end was cut by 2 bases, the J end by 0 bases, with 5 bases between. CDR1 SEHNR and CDR2 FQNEAQ come from the germline V gene (reference sequence).

This clone has just one count. The chain couples TRBV6-5 to TRBJ1-2; the match to TRBD1 covers 9 bases. Germline V gene data show CDR1 as MNHEY and CDR2 as SVGAGI. Unmatched junction bases numbered 8, after V lost 5 bases and J lost 4 bases. The CDR3 is 15 residues long. The CDR3 region is CASSPTGGEVYGYTF. CDR3 sequence (DNA): TGTGCCAGCAGTCCCACAGGGGGCGAGGTCTATGGCTACACCTTC.

The chain couples TRBV7-9 to TRBJ2-3; TRBD2 aligns across 12 bases. This CDR3 contains 15 residues. Germline V gene lookup returns CDR1 SEHNR and CDR2 FQNEAQ (reference sequence). The trim removed 3 bases at V and 3 bases at J, leaving 1 base unmatched. CDR3 nucleotide sequence: TGTGCCAGCAGCTTTACTAGCGGGGGGACAGATACGCAGTATTTT. Translation: CASSFTSGGTDTQYF.

About this clone: The junction departs from the called germline gene at one end, perhaps through a read error. This chain connects TRBV5-4 to TRBJ2-6; D uncertain. This CDR3 has 17 residues. CDR1 is SGHNT and CDR2 is YYREEE in the germline V gene (reference sequence). The DNA of the CDR3 is TGTGCCAGCTCAGTTGGCGTACCAGCAAAGTCGGGCCAACGTCCTGACTTC. Translating it yields CASSVGVPAKSGQRPDF.

The V call is TRBV7-2, the J call TRBJ1-1; 12 nucleotides agree with TRBD1. V was pared by 2 bases and J by 4 bases, with 11 bases of the junction left unmatched. The CDR3 is 18 residues long. Germline CDR1 is SGHTA and CDR2 is FQGNSA. The CDR3 region is CASSLWGQGAYSGTEAFF. CDR3 DNA: TGTGCCAGCAGCTTATGGGGACAGGGGGCTTATTCGGGCACTGAAGCTTTCTTT. Full variable domain (missing parts from reference TRBV7-2 and TRBJ1-1): GAGVSQSPSNKVTEKGKDVELRCDPISGHTALYWYRQSLGQGLEFLIYFQGNSAPDKSGLPSDRFSAERTGGSVSTLTIQRTQQEDSAVYLCASSLWGQGAYSGTEAFFGQGTRLTVV.

The chain has TRBV5-1 and TRBJ1-3; 9 bases are shared with TRBD1. The J segment lost 8 bases and the V segment lost 4 bases, leaving 7 bases of the junction unmatched. CDR1 SGHRS and CDR2 YFSETQ come from the germline V gene. CDR3 length: 14 amino acids. DNA for the CDR3: TGCGCCAGCAGCCCGGACAGGGGAGCAGACACCATATATTTT. Residues: CASSPDRGADTIYF.

The V and J genes are TRBV19 and TRBJ2-3; D is possibly TRBD1 (6 bases). The V gene lost 2 bases and the J gene lost 2 bases, with 11 bases spanning the gap. Germline V lookup: CDR1 LNHDA, CDR2 SQIVND (reference sequence). The CDR3 is 15 residues long. Here the CDR3 DNA reads TGTGCCAGTAGTATACAGGGGTGGAACACAGATACGCAGTATTTT. This codes for CASSIQGWNTDTQYF.

On this clone itself: Mismatch with germline at one junction end may stem from a read error. DNA of the CDR3: TGTGCCAGCAGCGAAGCGGGGTTAGCCAAAAACATTCAGTACTTC. The encoded protein is CASSEAGLAKNIQYF. The genes are TRBV6-1 and TRBJ2-4; TRBD2 matches at 7 bases. This CDR3 has 15 residues. Germline-derived CDR1 and CDR2 are MNHNS and SASEGT.

V is TRBV10-3 and J is TRBJ2-7; D gene unclear. From germline, CDR1 is ENHRY and CDR2 SYGVKD. The CDR3 covers 13 residues. V dropped 8 bases and J dropped 6 bases, with 17 bases sitting between them. Written as DNA, the CDR3 is TGTGCCATCCTTCCTTCAGCCGGTTCCGAGCAGTACTTC. Translation gives CAILPSAGSEQYF.

This rearrangement joins TRBV4-1 to TRBJ1-2, with D perhaps TRBD1 (5 bases). The CDR3 consists of 13 residues. CDR1 MGHRA and CDR2 YSYEKL come from the germline V gene. Trimming took off 1 base at V and 4 bases at J, with 7 bases between the two ends. CDR3 coding DNA: TGCGCCAGCAGCCAAGTAGGGGTCTATGGCTACACCTTC. It encodes CASSQVGVYGYTF.

This chain links TRBV28 with TRBJ1-1, with D perhaps TRBD1 (6 bases). V lost 5 bases, J lost 1 base, and 17 bases lay in between. This CDR3 is 16 amino acids long. Germline V gives CDR1 MDHEN, CDR2 SYDVKM. The CDR3 here is CASSTGSGGWNTEAFF. CDR3 bases: TGTGCCAGCAGTACGGGGTCCGGGGGCTGGAACACTGAAGCTTTCTTT.

The J gene is TRBJ2-6, the V gene TRBV28, with D perhaps TRBD1 or TRBD2 (5 bases each). V was trimmed by 1 base and J by 5 bases, leaving 18 bases between them. This CDR3 spans 18 amino acids. The germline V gene encodes CDR1 MDHEN and CDR2 SYDVKM. This chain's CDR3 is CASSLLRDPRSRANVLTF. CDR3 bases: TGTGCCAGCAGTTTATTGAGGGACCCCCGTTCTCGGGCCAACGTCCTGACTTTC. The whole variable domain, remainder taken from reference TRBV28 and TRBJ2-6, is DVKVTQSSRYLVKRTGEKVFLECVQDMDHENMFWYRQDPGLGLRLIYFSYDVKMKEKGDIPEGYSVSREKKERFSLILESASTNQTSMYLCASSLLRDPRSRANVLTFGAGSRLTVL.

The chain employs TRBV6-1 and TRBJ2-1; D ambiguous. Germline values: CDR1 MNHNS, CDR2 SASEGT. Trimming pared 10 bases from V and 2 bases from J, leaving 12 bases between. This CDR3 comprises 13 residues. As DNA, the CDR3 is TGTGCCACAACGACAATCCCCTACAATGAGCAGTTCTTC. Amino acids: CATTTIPYNEQFF.